The T cell receptor (beta chain) described here comes from a study of blood T cell repertoires in COVID-19. Study overall: COVID-19 samples, acute and convalescent, were from the United States, Italy and Spain. Sources were T cells, B-cell-depleted T cells, or PBMCs; the material itself was cDNA or gDNA.

The V gene lost 6 bases and the J gene lost 5 bases, with 10 bases spanning the gap. Per germline, CDR1 MGHDK and CDR2 SYGVNS. This CDR3 spans 12 amino acids. Per the study methods: Reference gene primer amplification gave estimated nucleated cell counts. Measured with immunoSEQ multiplex PCR; TCRdb has only the in-frame clones, and not every one. V, J and clone size derive from that table, while D and trimming were established from the DNA sequence. The sample has about 220,000 clones; roughly four fifths are singletons. The chain has TRBV25-1 and TRBJ1-2; D gene ambiguous. The sequencing sample was made of peripheral blood. The origin of this receptor is a woman in her sixties with acute or convalescent COVID-19. The CDR3 sequence is CASRGSSYGYTF. The CDR3 DNA reads TGTGCCAGCAGGGGGAGTTCTTATGGCTACACCTTC.